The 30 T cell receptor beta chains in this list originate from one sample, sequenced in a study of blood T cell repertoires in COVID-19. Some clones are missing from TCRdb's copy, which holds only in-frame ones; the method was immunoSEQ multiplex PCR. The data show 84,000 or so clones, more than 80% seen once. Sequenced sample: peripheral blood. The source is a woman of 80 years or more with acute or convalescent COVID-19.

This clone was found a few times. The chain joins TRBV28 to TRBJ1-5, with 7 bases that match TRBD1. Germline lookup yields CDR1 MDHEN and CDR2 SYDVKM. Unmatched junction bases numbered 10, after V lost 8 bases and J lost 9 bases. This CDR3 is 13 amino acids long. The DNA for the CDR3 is TGTGCCAGCGGGGGGACAGCACGGGGGCCCCAGCATTTT. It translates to CASGGTARGPQHF.

CDR3 bases: TGTGCCACCAGTGATGCCAGTGCGGCCGCTAGCACAGATACGCAGTATTTT. It yields the protein CATSDASAAASTDTQYF. The rearrangement links TRBV24-1 to TRBJ2-3; D unclear. The germline gives CDR1 KGHDR, CDR2 SFDVKD. Trimming removed 3 bases from V and 0 bases from J, with 15 bases in between. This CDR3 comprises 17 residues.

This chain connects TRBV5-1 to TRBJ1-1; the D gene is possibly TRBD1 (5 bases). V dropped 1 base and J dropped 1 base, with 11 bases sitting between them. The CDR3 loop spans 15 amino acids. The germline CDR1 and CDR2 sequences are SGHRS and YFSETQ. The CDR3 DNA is TGCGCCAGCAGCTTGTTAGGGGAGGGGAACACTGAAGCTTTCTTT. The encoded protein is CASSLLGEGNTEAFF.

The CDR3 DNA reads as TGTGCCAGCAGCTATCTGAGAACTGAAGCTTTCTTT. Translating gives CASSYLRTEAFF. This chain connects TRBV2 to TRBJ1-1; no clear D gene. The ends were cut back, 6 bases at V and 5 bases at J, with 10 bases in the middle. The CDR3 loop spans 12 amino acids. Germline assignment: CDR1 SNHLY and CDR2 FYNNEI.

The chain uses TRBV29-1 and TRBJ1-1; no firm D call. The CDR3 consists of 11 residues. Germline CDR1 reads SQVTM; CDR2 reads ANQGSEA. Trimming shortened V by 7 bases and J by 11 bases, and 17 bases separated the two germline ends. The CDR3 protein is CSGVERPRAFF. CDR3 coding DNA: TGCAGCGGTGTGGAGCGCCCGCGGGCTTTCTTT. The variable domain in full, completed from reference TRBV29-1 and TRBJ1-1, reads SAVISQKPSRDICQRGTSLTIQCQVDSQVTMMFWYRQQPGQSLTLIATANQGSEATYESGFVIDKFPISRPNLTFSTLTVSNMSPEDSSIYLCSGVERPRAFFGQGTRLTVV.

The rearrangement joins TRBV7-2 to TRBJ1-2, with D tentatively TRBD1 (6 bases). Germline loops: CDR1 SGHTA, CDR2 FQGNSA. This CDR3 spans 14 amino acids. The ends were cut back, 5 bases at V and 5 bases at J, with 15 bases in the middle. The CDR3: CASSDGQPDYGYTF. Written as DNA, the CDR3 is TGTGCCAGCAGCGATGGACAGCCAGATTATGGCTACACCTTC.

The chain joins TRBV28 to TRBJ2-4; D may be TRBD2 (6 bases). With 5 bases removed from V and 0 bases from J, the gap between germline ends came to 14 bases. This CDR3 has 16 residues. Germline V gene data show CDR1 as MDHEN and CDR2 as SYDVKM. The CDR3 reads CASSPEGVLAKNIQYF. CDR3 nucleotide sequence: TGTGCCAGCAGTCCGGAGGGAGTGCTAGCCAAAAACATTCAGTACTTC.

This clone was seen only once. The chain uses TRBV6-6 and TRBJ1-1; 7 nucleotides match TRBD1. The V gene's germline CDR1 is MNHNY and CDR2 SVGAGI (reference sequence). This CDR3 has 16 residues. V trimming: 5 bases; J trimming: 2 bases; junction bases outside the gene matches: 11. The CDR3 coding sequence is TGTGCCAGCAGTAACGACAGGGACGTAGGTAACACTGAAGCTTTCTTT. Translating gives CASSNDRDVGNTEAFF.

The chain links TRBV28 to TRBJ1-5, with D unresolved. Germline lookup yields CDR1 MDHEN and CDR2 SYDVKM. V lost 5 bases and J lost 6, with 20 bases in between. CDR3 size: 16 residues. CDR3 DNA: TGTGCCAGCAGTCTGGCTGGGCAGTTTGAGAGTCAGCCCCAGCATTTT. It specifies CASSLAGQFESQPQHF.

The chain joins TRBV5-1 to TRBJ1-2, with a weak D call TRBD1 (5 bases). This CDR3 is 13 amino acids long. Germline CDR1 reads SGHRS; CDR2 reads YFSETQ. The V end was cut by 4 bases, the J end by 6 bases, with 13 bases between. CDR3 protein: CASSAPGYDGYTF. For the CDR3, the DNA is TGCGCCAGCAGCGCCCCAGGGTATGATGGCTACACCTTC.

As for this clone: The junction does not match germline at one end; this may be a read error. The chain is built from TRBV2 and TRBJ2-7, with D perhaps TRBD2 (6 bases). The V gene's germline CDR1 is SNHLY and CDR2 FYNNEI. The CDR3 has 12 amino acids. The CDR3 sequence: CASSNRDALAGF. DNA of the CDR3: TGTGCCAGCAGCAACCGGGACGCTCTCGCGGGGTTC.

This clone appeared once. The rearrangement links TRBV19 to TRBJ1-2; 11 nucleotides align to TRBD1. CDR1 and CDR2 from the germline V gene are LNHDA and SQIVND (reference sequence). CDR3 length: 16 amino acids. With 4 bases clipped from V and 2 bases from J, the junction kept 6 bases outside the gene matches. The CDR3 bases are TGTGCCAGTAGTACCCTAGGACAGGGGGCGAACTATGGCTACACCTTC. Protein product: CASSTLGQGANYGYTF. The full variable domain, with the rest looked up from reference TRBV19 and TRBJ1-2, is DGGITQSPKYLFRKEGQNVTLSCEQNLNHDAMYWYRQDPGQGLRLIYYSQIVNDFQKGDIAEGYSVSREKKESFPLTVTSAQKNPTAFYLCASSTLGQGANYGYTFGSGTRLTVV.

For the CDR3, the DNA is TGCGCCAGCAGCCCGGGGACTAGCGGGATTTCGGACATTCAGTACTTC. Translated: CASSPGTSGISDIQYF. The gene calls are TRBV5-1 and TRBJ2-4; 13 nucleotides line up with TRBD2. From germline, CDR1 is SGHRS and CDR2 YFSETQ. V was clipped by 4 bases and J by 8 bases; unmatched bases: 9. This CDR3 is built from 16 residues.

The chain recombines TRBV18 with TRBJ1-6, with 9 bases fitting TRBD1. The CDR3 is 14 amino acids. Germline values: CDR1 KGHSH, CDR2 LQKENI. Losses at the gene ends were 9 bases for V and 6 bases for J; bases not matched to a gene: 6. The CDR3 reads CASKRTGANSPLHF. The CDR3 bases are TGTGCCAGTAAGAGGACAGGGGCTAATTCACCCCTCCACTTT.

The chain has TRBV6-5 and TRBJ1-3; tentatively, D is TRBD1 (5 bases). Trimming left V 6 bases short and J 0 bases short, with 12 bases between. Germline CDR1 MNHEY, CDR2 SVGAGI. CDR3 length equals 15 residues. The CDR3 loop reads CASSAGSYSGNTIYF. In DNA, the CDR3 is TGTGCCAGCAGCGCAGGGTCGTACTCTGGAAACACCATATATTTT.

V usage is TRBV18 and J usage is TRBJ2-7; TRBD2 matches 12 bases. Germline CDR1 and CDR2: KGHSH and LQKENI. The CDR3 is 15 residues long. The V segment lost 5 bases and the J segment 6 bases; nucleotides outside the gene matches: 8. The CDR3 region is CASSGGLAGALEQYF. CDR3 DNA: TGTGCCAGCTCAGGGGGACTAGCGGGTGCGCTCGAGCAGTACTTC.

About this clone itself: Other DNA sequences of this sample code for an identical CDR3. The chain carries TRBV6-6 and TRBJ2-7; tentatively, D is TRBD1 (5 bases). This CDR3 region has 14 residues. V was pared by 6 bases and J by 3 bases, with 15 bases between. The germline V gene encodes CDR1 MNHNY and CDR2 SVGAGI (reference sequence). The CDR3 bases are TGTGCCAGCAGCAAACTAAGTAGGGGCTACGAGCAGTACTTC. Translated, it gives CASSKLSRGYEQYF.

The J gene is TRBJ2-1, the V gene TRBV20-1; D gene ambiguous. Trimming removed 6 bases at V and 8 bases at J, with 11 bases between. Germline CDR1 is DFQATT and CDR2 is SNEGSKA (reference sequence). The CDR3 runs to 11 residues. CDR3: CSATTFHEQFF. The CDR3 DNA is TGCAGTGCCACTACCTTCCATGAGCAGTTCTTC.

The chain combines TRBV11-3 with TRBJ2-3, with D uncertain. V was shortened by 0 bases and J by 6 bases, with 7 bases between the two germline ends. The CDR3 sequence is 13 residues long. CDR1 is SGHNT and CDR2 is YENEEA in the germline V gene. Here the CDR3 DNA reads TGTGCCAGCAGCTTAGAGGGCGAGGATACGCAGTATTTT. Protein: CASSLEGEDTQYF.

CDR3 DNA: TGCGCCAGCAGCCCGGGACTAGCGGGAGGAGAGACCCAGTACTTC. As protein: CASSPGLAGGETQYF. The V and J genes are TRBV5-1 and TRBJ2-5, with 15 bases lining up with TRBD2. V trimming: 4 bases; J trimming: 4 bases; junction bases outside the gene matches: 2. This CDR3 is 15 amino acids long. Germline CDR1 and CDR2: SGHRS and YFSETQ.

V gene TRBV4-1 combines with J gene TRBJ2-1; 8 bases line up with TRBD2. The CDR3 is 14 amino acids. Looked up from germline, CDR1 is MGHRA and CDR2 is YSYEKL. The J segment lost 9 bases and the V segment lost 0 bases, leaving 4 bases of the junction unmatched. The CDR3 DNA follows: TGCGCCAGCAGCCAAGATCACGCGGGAGGTGAGCAGTTCTTC. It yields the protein CASSQDHAGGEQFF.

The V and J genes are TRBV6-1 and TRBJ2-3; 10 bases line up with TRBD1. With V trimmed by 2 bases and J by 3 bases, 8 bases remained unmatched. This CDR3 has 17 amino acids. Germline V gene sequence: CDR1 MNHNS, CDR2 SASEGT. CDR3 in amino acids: CASSEIRGQGITDTQYF. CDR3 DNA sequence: TGTGCCAGCAGTGAAATTAGGGGACAGGGGATAACAGATACGCAGTATTTT.

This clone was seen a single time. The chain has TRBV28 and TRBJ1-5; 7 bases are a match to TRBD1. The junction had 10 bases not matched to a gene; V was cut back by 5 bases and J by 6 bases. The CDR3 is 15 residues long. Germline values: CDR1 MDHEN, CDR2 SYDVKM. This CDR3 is CASSPGTASGQPQHF. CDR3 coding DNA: TGTGCCAGCAGTCCCGGGACAGCGTCGGGTCAGCCCCAGCATTTT.

CDR3 nucleotides: TGTGCCAGCAGCTTAGGTCAGGGGGCTAGAGGCGAGCAGTACTTC. Amino acid sequence: CASSLGQGARGEQYF. The chain combines TRBV11-2 with TRBJ2-7, with 8 bases aligning to TRBD1. The V and J ends lost 1 base and 6 bases, in that order; junction bases with no gene match: 8. Germline V gene lookup returns CDR1 SGHAT and CDR2 FQNNGV. The CDR3 is 15 amino acids. The full variable domain, its missing parts supplied by reference TRBV11-2 and TRBJ2-7, is EAGVAQSPRYKIIEKRQSVAFWCNPISGHATLYWYQQILGQGPKLLIQFQNNGVVDDSQLPKDRFSAERLKGVDSTLKIQPAKLEDSAVYLCASSLGQGARGEQYFGPGTRLTVT.

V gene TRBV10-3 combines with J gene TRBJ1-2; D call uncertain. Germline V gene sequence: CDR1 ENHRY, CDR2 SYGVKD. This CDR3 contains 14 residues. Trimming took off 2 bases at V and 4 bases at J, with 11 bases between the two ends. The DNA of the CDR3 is TGTGCCATCAGTGAGGGAGGGTCCTCCTATGGCTACACCTTC. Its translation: CAISEGGSSYGYTF.

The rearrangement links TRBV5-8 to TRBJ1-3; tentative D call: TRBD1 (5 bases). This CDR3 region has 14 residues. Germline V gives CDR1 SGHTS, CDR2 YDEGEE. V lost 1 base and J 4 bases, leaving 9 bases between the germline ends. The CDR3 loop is CASSLRGRGNTIYF. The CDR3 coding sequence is TGTGCCAGCAGCTTGCGGGGGAGGGGAAACACCATATATTTT.

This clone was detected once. CDR3 amino acids: CASSGQYGYTF. DNA of the CDR3: TGTGCCAGCAGCGGACAGTATGGCTACACCTTC. The chain carries TRBV28 and TRBJ1-2, with D possibly TRBD1 on 6 matching bases. CDR1 and CDR2 from the germline V gene are MDHEN and SYDVKM. V gave up 6 bases and J gave up 5 bases, with 7 bases separating them. The CDR3 loop spans 11 amino acids.

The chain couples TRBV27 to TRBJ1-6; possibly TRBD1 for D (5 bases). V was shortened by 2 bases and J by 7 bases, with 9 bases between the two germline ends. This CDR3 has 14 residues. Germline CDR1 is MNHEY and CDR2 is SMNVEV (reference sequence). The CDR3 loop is CASSLRQRNSPLHF. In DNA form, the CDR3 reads TGTGCCAGCAGTTTAAGACAGAGAAATTCACCCCTCCACTTT.

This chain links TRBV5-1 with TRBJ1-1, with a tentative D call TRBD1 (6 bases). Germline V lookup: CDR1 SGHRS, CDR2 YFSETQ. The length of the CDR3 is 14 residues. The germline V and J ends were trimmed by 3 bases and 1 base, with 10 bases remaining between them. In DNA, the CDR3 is TGCGCCAGCAGCTCAGAACAGGGGAACACTGAAGCTTTCTTT. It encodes CASSSEQGNTEAFF.

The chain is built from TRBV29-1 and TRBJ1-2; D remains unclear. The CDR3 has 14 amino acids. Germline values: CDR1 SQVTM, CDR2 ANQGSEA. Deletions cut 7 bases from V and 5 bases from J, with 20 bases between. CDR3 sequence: CSALTTSNTYGYTF. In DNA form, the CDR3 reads TGCAGCGCCCTAACTACATCGAACACTTATGGCTACACCTTC.